This TCR beta chain was profiled in a study of OX40 agonist ivuxolimab in advanced cancers. Study in general: An agonistic anti-OX40 (CD134) antibody, ivuxolimab, was used to treat the patients. The dose-escalation group included hepatocellular carcinoma, melanoma, renal cell carcinoma and head and neck cancer. Ivuxolimab, which patients received intravenously every 2 weeks, was dosed at 0.01 to 10 mg/kg. Study observations and caveats: Near-lowest levels of clonal expansion characterized partial responders at 0.1-3.0 mg/kg.

Profiling relied on immunoSEQ multiplex PCR, and the TCRdb table lists in-frame clones only, not all of them. This sample has about 64,000 clones, with about 86% found just once. A note on this clone: What it binds is not known.

Germline CDR1 is SNHLY and CDR2 is FYNNEI. This CDR3 is 13 amino acids long. V lost 6 bases, J lost 8 bases, and 17 bases lay in between. The chain has TRBV2 and TRBJ2-7; D uncertain. The TCR originated in an adult with an advanced solid tumor such as melanoma, head and neck, liver or kidney cancer. The sample consisted of CD4+ or CD8+ T cells sorted from blood, taken in a trial of the OX40 agonist ivuxolimab. The CDR3 loop reads CASRGNGPLKQYF. The DNA of the CDR3 is TGTGCCAGCAGGGGTAACGGCCCCCTAAAGCAGTACTTC.